Presented here are 29 T cell receptor beta chains from one specimen sequenced in a study of monozygotic twins with inflammatory bowel disease. For each CDR3 protein, TCRdb gives one entry from its re-call of the 5' RACE reads, without DNA. The sample totals 440,000 or so distinct CDR3 sequences. Material: blood. The receptors come from a human donor with ulcerative colitis or Crohn's disease, or a healthy co-twin of an affected twin (not recorded which).

The chain recombines TRBV10-3 with TRBJ1-2; absent DNA, TCRdb's TRBD1 call cannot be checked. The CDR3 runs to 14 residues. CDR1 ENHRY and CDR2 SYGVKD come from the germline V gene. CDR3 loop: CAISPGQGANGYTF.

The chain couples TRBV6-1 to TRBJ1-2. The length of the CDR3 is 13 residues. CDR1 and CDR2 from the germline V gene are MNHNS and SASEGT. The CDR3 sequence is CASSEKKGNGYTF.

The V and J genes are TRBV29-1 and TRBJ2-3; with no DNA, the TCRdb D assignment of TRBD2 cannot be verified. CDR1 SQVTM and CDR2 ANQGSEA come from the germline V gene. This CDR3 spans 19 amino acids. The CDR3 sequence is CSFTSVLGTSGFGTDTQYF.

The chain uses TRBV20-1 and TRBJ2-7; the TRBD2 assignment by TCRdb is unverifiable without DNA. Per germline, CDR1 DFQATT and CDR2 SNEGSKA (reference sequence). The CDR3 consists of 14 residues. CDR3: CSARGVTSGYEQYF.

The chain uses TRBV4-1 and TRBJ2-4; absent DNA, TCRdb's TRBD1 call cannot be checked. The germline gives CDR1 MGHRA, CDR2 YSYEKL. The CDR3 covers 20 residues. CDR3 protein: CASSQDRGQGLGGAKNIQYF.

J is TRBJ1-1 and V is TRBV5-1; TCRdb reports TRBD1, a call that lacks DNA to check it against. Germline V gives CDR1 SGHRS, CDR2 YFSETQ. The CDR3 totals 15 residues. CDR3 amino acids: CASSLEGGRNTEAFF.

This chain links TRBV10-1 with TRBJ2-3; the TRBD1 assignment by TCRdb is unverifiable without DNA. The CDR3 covers 15 residues. Germline V gives CDR1 WNHNN, CDR2 SYGVQD (reference sequence). The CDR3 sequence: CASSLGPKSTDTQYF.

The chain carries TRBV20-1 and TRBJ1-5. The CDR3 spans 11 residues. The germline gives CDR1 DFQATT, CDR2 SNEGSKA (reference sequence). CDR3 in amino acids: CSARRDQPQHF.

V usage is TRBV7-9 and J usage is TRBJ2-1; TCRdb names TRBD2, which stays unverified in the absence of DNA. CDR3 length: 15 amino acids. CDR1 and CDR2 (germline): SEHNR, FQNEAQ (reference sequence). The chain's CDR3 is CASSPLRGRPDEQFF. The variable domain in full, completed from reference TRBV7-9 and TRBJ2-1, reads DTGVSQNPRHKITKRGQNVTFRCDPISEHNRLYWYRQTLGQGPEFLTYFQNEAQLEKSRLLSDRFSAERPKGSFSTLEIQRTEQGDSAMYLCASSPLRGRPDEQFFGPGTRLTVL.

The chain couples TRBV24-1 to TRBJ2-1; the D gene TCRdb calls, TRBD1, cannot be checked with no DNA. The germline CDR1 and CDR2 sequences are KGHDR and SFDVKD. The CDR3 covers 16 residues. CDR3 sequence: CATSDIDSFSYNEQFF.

V usage is TRBV11-2 and J usage is TRBJ1-1; there is no DNA to check the TCRdb D call of TRBD1. Germline V gene sequence: CDR1 SGHAT, CDR2 FQNNGV. This CDR3 contains 15 residues. CDR3 residues: CASSVGGTGDFEAFF.

The chain uses TRBV6-5 and TRBJ1-1. The CDR3 extends over 13 amino acids. Germline V CDR1 and CDR2: MNHEY, SVGAGI. CDR3 loop: CASTSRDYLKAFF.

The V and J genes are TRBV30 and TRBJ1-1. This CDR3 spans 12 amino acids. The germline V gene has CDR1 GTSNPN and CDR2 SVGIG (reference sequence). CDR3 sequence: CAWTLSGSEAFF.

This chain uses TRBV20-1 with TRBJ2-3; the D gene TCRdb calls, TRBD2, cannot be checked with no DNA. CDR1 is DFQATT, CDR2 SNEGSKA, per germline (reference sequence). CDR3 size: 17 residues. The CDR3 sequence is CSAGGPNLAASTDTQYF.

The chain employs TRBV20-1 and TRBJ1-2; no DNA is available, so the TRBD1 call from TCRdb remains unchecked. The CDR3 contains 15 residues. From germline, CDR1 is DFQATT and CDR2 SNEGSKA (reference sequence). Here the CDR3 reads CSARSSRGTIAGYTF.

V is TRBV4-1 and J is TRBJ2-1; with no DNA, the TCRdb D assignment of TRBD2 cannot be verified. The CDR3 has 15 amino acids. The germline V gene encodes CDR1 MGHRA and CDR2 YSYEKL. The CDR3 here is CASSPPAGGPNEQFF.

The chain uses TRBV10-3 and TRBJ2-7; TCRdb's D call, TRBD2, is unchecked because there is no DNA. The CDR3 has 15 amino acids. Germline V gene data show CDR1 as ENHRY and CDR2 as SYGVKD. This CDR3 reads CAISESLAGAYEQYF.

The chain couples TRBV7-2 to TRBJ1-1; without DNA, the TCRdb call of TRBD1 cannot be checked. The CDR3 loop spans 15 amino acids. The germline CDR1 and CDR2 sequences are SGHTA and FQGNSA. This CDR3 reads CASSQTGAMNTEAFF.

CDR3 amino acids: CASSRLLRMADSGELFF. The chain is built from TRBV13 and TRBJ2-2. The CDR3 runs 17 residues. Germline V gives CDR1 PRHDT, CDR2 FYEKMQ (reference sequence). The entire variable domain, with the rest obtained from reference TRBV13 and TRBJ2-2, is as follows: AAGVIQSPRHLIKEKRETATLKCYPIPRHDTVYWYQQGPGQDPQFLISFYEKMQSDKGSIPDRFSAQQFSDYHSELNMSSLELGDSALYFCASSRLLRMADSGELFFGEGSRLTVL.

The chain recombines TRBV25-1 with TRBJ1-1; TCRdb indicates TRBD1, and absent DNA this call remains unverified. Germline-derived CDR1 and CDR2 are MGHDK and SYGVNS. CDR3 length: 13 residues. This CDR3 reads CASSDPRGTEAFF.

The chain employs TRBV27 and TRBJ1-2; the TCRdb D gene call, TRBD1, has no DNA to confirm it. CDR3 size: 14 residues. Germline CDR1 reads MNHEY; CDR2 reads SMNVEV (reference sequence). CDR3 residues: CASSRRGQVDGYTF.

The chain has TRBV11-2 and TRBJ2-3; TCRdb picks TRBD2, but there is no DNA to check that call. The CDR3 is 15 amino acids. The V gene's germline CDR1 is SGHAT and CDR2 FQNNGV. CDR3 residues: CASSPGLPFTDTQYF. Variable domain in full (rest from reference TRBV11-2 and TRBJ2-3): EAGVAQSPRYKIIEKRQSVAFWCNPISGHATLYWYQQILGQGPKLLIQFQNNGVVDDSQLPKDRFSAERLKGVDSTLKIQPAKLEDSAVYLCASSPGLPFTDTQYFGPGTRLTVL.

The chain has TRBV20-1 and TRBJ2-2; TCRdb indicates TRBD2, and absent DNA this call remains unverified. The germline CDR1 and CDR2 sequences are DFQATT and SNEGSKA (reference sequence). CDR3 length: 15 amino acids. The CDR3 loop is CSARRAGANTGELFF.

The CDR3 here is CASSTPDGTTDTQYF. The V call is TRBV5-1, the J call TRBJ2-3. The CDR3 length is 15 residues. From germline, CDR1 is SGHRS and CDR2 YFSETQ.

The V gene is TRBV30, the J gene TRBJ2-3; lacking DNA, the TRBD1 call made by TCRdb goes unchecked. Germline loops: CDR1 GTSNPN, CDR2 SVGIG (reference sequence). This CDR3 contains 15 residues. CDR3: CAWSTGQGAADTQYF.

The chain has TRBV5-1 and TRBJ2-7; the TRBD1 assignment by TCRdb is unverifiable without DNA. Germline CDR1 SGHRS, CDR2 YFSETQ. The CDR3 totals 15 residues. This chain's CDR3 is CASSRGTGSSYEQYF.

The chain carries TRBV27 and TRBJ2-2; the D call from TCRdb, TRBD2, cannot be confirmed without DNA. Germline V gene sequence: CDR1 MNHEY, CDR2 SMNVEV (reference sequence). The CDR3 is 20 residues long. CDR3 sequence reads: CASRPAPGTSARLNTGELFF.

The chain couples TRBV18 to TRBJ2-4; the TCRdb call, TRBD1, lacks DNA for checking. The germline CDR1 and CDR2 sequences are KGHSH and LQKENI. The CDR3 loop spans 13 amino acids. The CDR3 sequence: CASTRTGDDIQYF. The whole variable domain, filled in from reference TRBV18 and TRBJ2-4, reads NAGVMQNPRHLVRRRGQEARLRCSPMKGHSHVYWYRQLPEEGLKFMVYLQKENIIDESGMPKERFSAEFPKEGPSILRIQQVVRGDSAAYFCASTRTGDDIQYFGAGTRLSVL.

The rearrangement uses TRBV5-6 and TRBJ1-6. Per germline, CDR1 SGHDT and CDR2 YYEEEE. The CDR3 contains 14 residues. This chain's CDR3 is CASSRSALGSPLHF.